The 16 T cell receptor beta chains below all came from one sample that was sequenced in a study of TET2 disruption in CD19-targeted CAR T cells. The treatment: autologous CTL019 cells: CD19 CAR with 4-1BB and CD3 zeta domains. Libraries were prepared by immunoSEQ multiplex PCR; TCRdb keeps only in-frame clonotypes and omits some of them. The table lists 25,000 to 30,000 clones. No antigen has been assigned to these receptors. The source material was CD8- CAR+ T cells sorted from cultured blood T cells, sampled for CD19 CAR T cell therapy. Subset indicated: CD8-negative CAR-positive T cells from the infusion product. The receptors shown here come from a man aged 65 to 79 with chronic lymphocytic leukemia.

In regard to this clone: Sequencing ends 3 residues short of the CDR3 end; the germline J gene provides the rest. The rearrangement links TRBV20-1 to TRBJ2-4, with 14 bases identical to TRBD2. The germline V gene encodes CDR1 DFQATT and CDR2 SNEGSKA (reference sequence). This CDR3 contains 18 residues. This CDR3 is CSARDAPWTSGGQETQYF. The DNA read from the CDR3 is TGCAGTGCTAGAGATGCCCCCTGGACTAGCGGGGGGCAAGAGACT.

About this clone: The read stops 3 residues short of the end of the CDR3; the missing end is completed from the germline J gene. This chain connects TRBV12-3 or TRBV12-4 to TRBJ2-4; 7 nucleotides agree with TRBD1. CDR3 length: 15 amino acids. Germline trimming cut 7 bases from V and 3 bases from J; bases unmatched to any gene: 9. CDR3 bases read: TGTGCCAGCACCGAGGGGGCTTTAGGCAAAAACATT. Residues: CASTEGALGKNI. The whole CDR3 protein is CASTEGALGKNIQYF.

Turning to this clone: One end of the junction is discordant with germline, which a read error may explain. The missing CDR3 end, 3 residues past where the read stops, is filled in from the germline J gene. At the DNA level, this CDR3 is encoded by other sequences in the same sample as well. The gene calls are TRBV18 and TRBJ1-1; weak D call: TRBD1 (6 bases). Germline assignment: CDR1 KGHSH and CDR2 LQKENI. The CDR3 loop spans 14 amino acids. The sequenced CDR3 bases are TGTGCCAGCTCAGCGGGACACATGAACACTGAG. Translating it yields CASSAGHMNTE. The entire CDR3 sequence reads CASSAGHMNTEAFF.

On this clone: The DNA ends 3 residues before the CDR3 does, and the rest of the CDR3 is filled in from the germline J gene. The chain links TRBV20-1 to TRBJ2-7; D unclear. Per the germline V gene, CDR1 is DFQATT and CDR2 is SNEGSKA (reference sequence). The CDR3 consists of 13 residues. V dropped 5 bases and J dropped 0 bases, with 11 bases sitting between them. The part of the CDR3 DNA that was read is TGCAGTGCTCCTGACACCCCCTCCTACGAG. It is translated as CSAPDTPSYE. The whole CDR3 sequence is CSAPDTPSYEQYF.

As concerns this clone: From the germline J gene comes the end of the CDR3, since the read stops 3 residues before it. The V call is TRBV30, the J call TRBJ1-2, with D possibly matching TRBD1 (5 bases). CDR1 is GTSNPN, CDR2 SVGIG, per germline (reference sequence). The length of the CDR3 is 15 residues. The CDR3 bases that were read are TGTGCCTGGAGTCCGGGACTAGCGGGGCCGGGTACC. Translating gives CAWSPGLAGPGT. The whole CDR3 protein reads CAWSPGLAGPGTYTF.

Concerning this clone: The read halts 3 residues ahead of the CDR3 end, with the missing end drawn from the germline J gene. V gene TRBV20-1 combines with J gene TRBJ2-5; TRBD2 aligns across 7 bases. The germline V gene encodes CDR1 DFQATT and CDR2 SNEGSKA (reference sequence). V shed 3 bases, J shed 2 bases, and the junction held 9 bases outside the gene matches. CDR3 length: 15 residues. Incomplete CDR3 DNA: TGCAGTGCTAGCAAGGCGGGGGACCAGCAAGAGACC. Translated, it gives CSASKAGDQQET. The entire CDR3 is CSASKAGDQQETQYF.

Turning to this clone: The read terminates 3 residues ahead of where the CDR3 ends, so the germline J gene completes it. J is TRBJ1-5 and V is TRBV20-1; TRBD1 might be the D (6 bases). Germline loops: CDR1 DFQATT, CDR2 SNEGSKA (reference sequence). The CDR3 has 15 residues. The V and J ends lost 1 base and 6 bases respectively, with 16 bases between them. CDR3: CSARGGGRGGQPQHF. Incomplete CDR3 DNA: TGCAGTGCTAGAGGGGGCGGCAGGGGTGGTCAGCCC.

Comment on this clone: The read terminates 3 residues ahead of where the CDR3 ends, so the germline J gene completes it. The rearrangement uses TRBV5-5 and TRBJ1-2, with D possibly matching TRBD1 (5 bases). The CDR3 is 15 residues long. V lost 4 bases and J lost 0, with 13 bases in between. CDR1 is SGHKS and CDR2 is YYEKEE in the germline V gene (reference sequence). The CDR3 bases that were read are TGTGCCAGCAGCCCAGGGTCCTCGACTAACTATGGC. It yields the protein CASSPGSSTNYG. The entire CDR3 reads CASSPGSSTNYGYTF.

Remarks on this clone: Read data end 3 residues before the CDR3 end; the end is taken from the germline J gene. The sample has other DNA sequences that encode this CDR3 too. This sequence joins TRBV13 and TRBJ1-2, with D tentatively TRBD1 (5 bases). V dropped 4 bases and J dropped 3 bases, with 12 bases sitting between them. This CDR3 comprises 14 residues. Germline V gene data show CDR1 as PRHDT and CDR2 as FYEKMQ (reference sequence). The CDR3 bases that were read are TGTGCCAGCAGCTCCGGATGGGGGGACTATGGC. Translating it yields CASSSGWGDYG. In full, the CDR3 reads CASSSGWGDYGYTF.

Comments on this clone: The read ends 3 residues before the CDR3 terminus; that terminus is restored from the germline J gene. The genes are TRBV24-1 and TRBJ2-3; 9 nucleotides match TRBD1. Per the germline V gene, CDR1 is KGHDR and CDR2 is SFDVKD. V gave up 4 bases and J gave up 0 bases; unmatched junction bases: 4. There are 16 residues in the CDR3. The CDR3 here is CATSDRQGGSTDTQYF. CDR3 DNA, as far as it was read: TGTGCCACCAGTGACCGACAGGGGGGTAGCACAGATACG.

To note about this clone: The CDR3 is cut off 3 residues early in the read; its end comes from the germline J gene. This sample also contains other DNA sequences that code for the same CDR3. The V and J genes are TRBV20-1 and TRBJ1-1; TRBD1 is a possible D gene (5 bases). Germline loops: CDR1 DFQATT, CDR2 SNEGSKA (reference sequence). V gave up 5 bases and J gave up 1 base, with 5 bases separating them. The CDR3 has 11 residues. CDR3 sequence: CSAGQNTEAFF. The sequenced part of the CDR3 DNA is TGCAGTGCTGGACAGAACACTGAA.

Remarks on this clone: The read ends 3 residues before the CDR3 terminus; that terminus is restored from the germline J gene. This rearrangement joins TRBV30 to TRBJ2-1; TRBD1 might be the D (6 bases). V lost 2 bases to trimming and J lost 7 bases, with 9 bases between them. The CDR3 has 12 amino acids. Germline assignment: CDR1 GTSNPN and CDR2 SVGIG (reference sequence). CDR3 residues: CAWSRQVNEQFF. Incomplete CDR3 DNA: TGTGCCTGGAGTAGACAGGTAAATGAG.

To note about this clone: The CDR3 is cut off 3 residues early in the read; its end comes from the germline J gene. The rearrangement links TRBV18 to TRBJ2-4, with 7 bases aligning to TRBD2. Germline V CDR1 and CDR2: KGHSH, LQKENI. CDR3 length: 16 residues. The CDR3 sequence: CASSRGDPTHQETQYF. CDR3 DNA (partial): TGTGCCAGCTCTCGGGGGGACCCCACCCACCAAGAGACT.

Points on this clone: Sequencing ends 3 residues short of the CDR3 end; the germline J gene provides the rest. The rearrangement joins TRBV3-1 (or the pseudogene TRBV3-2) to TRBJ1-5, with TRBD1 as a possible D gene (6 bases). The CDR3 has 13 residues. The V end was cut by 5 bases, the J end by 5 bases, with 10 bases between. Germline V lookup: CDR1 LGHDT, CDR2 YNNKEL (reference sequence). The part of the CDR3 DNA that was read is TGTGCCAGCAGCAACAGGGACGATCAGCCC. The encoded protein is CASSNRDDQP. The CDR3 in full is CASSNRDDQPQHF.

Comment on this clone: The sequenced fragment ends 3 residues before the CDR3 boundary, so the rest is inferred from the germline J gene. The chain joins TRBV19 to TRBJ2-3, with 11 bases identical to TRBD1. Trimming removed 6 bases from V and 7 bases from J; junction bases left unmatched: 6. The CDR3 runs 14 residues. Germline V gene lookup returns CDR1 LNHDA and CDR2 SQIVND (reference sequence). The sequenced CDR3 bases are TGTGCCAGTAGGGGGACAGGGGGGCAATATACG. Its translation is CASRGTGGQYT. The entire CDR3 reads CASRGTGGQYTQYF.

Comment on this clone: The read terminates 3 residues ahead of where the CDR3 ends, so the germline J gene completes it. The V call is TRBV20-1, the J call TRBJ2-2; TRBD1 matches at 10 bases. After removal of 5 bases from V and 4 bases from J, the junction contained 10 bases not matched to a gene. CDR1 and CDR2 from the germline V gene are DFQATT and SNEGSKA (reference sequence). The CDR3 has 16 amino acids. The CDR3 bases that were read are TGCAGTGCTGACAGTATGACAGGGGGCGGCACCGGGGAG. Translation gives CSADSMTGGGTGE. The whole CDR3 sequence is CSADSMTGGGTGELFF.